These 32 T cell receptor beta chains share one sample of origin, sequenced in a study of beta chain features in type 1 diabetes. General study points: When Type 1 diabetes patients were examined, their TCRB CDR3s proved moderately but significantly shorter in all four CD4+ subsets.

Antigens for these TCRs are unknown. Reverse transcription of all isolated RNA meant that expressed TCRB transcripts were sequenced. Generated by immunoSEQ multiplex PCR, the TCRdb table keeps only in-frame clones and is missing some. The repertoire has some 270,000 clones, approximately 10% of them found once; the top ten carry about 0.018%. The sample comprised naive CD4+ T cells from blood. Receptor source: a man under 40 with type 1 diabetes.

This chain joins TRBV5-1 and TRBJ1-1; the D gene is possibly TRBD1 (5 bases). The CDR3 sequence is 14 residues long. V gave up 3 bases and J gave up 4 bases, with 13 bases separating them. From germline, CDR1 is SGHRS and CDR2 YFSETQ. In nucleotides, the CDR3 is TGCGCCAGCAGCTACCAGGGTTCCAGCACTGAAGCTTTCTTT. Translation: CASSYQGSSTEAFF.

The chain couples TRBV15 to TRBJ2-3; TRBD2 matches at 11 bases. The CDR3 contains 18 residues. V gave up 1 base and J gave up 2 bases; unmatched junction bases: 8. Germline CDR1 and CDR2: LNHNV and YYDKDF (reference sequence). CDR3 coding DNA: TGTGCCACCAGCAGAGGACTGACTAGCGGGGAGCTCACAGATACGCAGTATTTT. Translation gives CATSRGLTSGELTDTQYF.

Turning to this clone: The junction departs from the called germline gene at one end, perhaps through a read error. In DNA form, the CDR3 reads TGTGCCAGCTCACCACCTACTAGGACAGGGTTGGACTTC. Its protein is CASSPPTRTGLDF. This chain links TRBV18 with TRBJ2-7, with 8 bases lining up with TRBD1. This CDR3 comprises 13 residues. Looked up from germline, CDR1 is KGHSH and CDR2 is LQKENI.

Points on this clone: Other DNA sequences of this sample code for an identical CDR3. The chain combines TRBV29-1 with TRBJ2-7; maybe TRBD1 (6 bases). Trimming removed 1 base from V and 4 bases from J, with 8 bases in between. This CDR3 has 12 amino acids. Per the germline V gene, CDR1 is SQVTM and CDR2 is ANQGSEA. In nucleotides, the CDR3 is TGCAGCGTTGAAGGGCAGGGGTACGAGCAGTACTTC. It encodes CSVEGQGYEQYF.

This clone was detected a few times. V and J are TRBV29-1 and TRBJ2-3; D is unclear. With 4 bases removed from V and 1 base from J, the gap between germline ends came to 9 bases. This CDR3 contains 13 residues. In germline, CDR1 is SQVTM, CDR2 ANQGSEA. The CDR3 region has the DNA TGCAGCGTTGCTAATACTGGCACAGATACGCAGTATTTT. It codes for CSVANTGTDTQYF.

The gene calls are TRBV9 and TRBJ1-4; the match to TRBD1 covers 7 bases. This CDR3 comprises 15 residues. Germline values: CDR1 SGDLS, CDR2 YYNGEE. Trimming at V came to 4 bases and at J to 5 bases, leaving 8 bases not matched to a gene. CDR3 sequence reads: CASSPKGQLNEKLFF. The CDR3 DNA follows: TGTGCCAGCAGCCCTAAGGGACAGCTCAATGAAAAACTGTTTTTT.

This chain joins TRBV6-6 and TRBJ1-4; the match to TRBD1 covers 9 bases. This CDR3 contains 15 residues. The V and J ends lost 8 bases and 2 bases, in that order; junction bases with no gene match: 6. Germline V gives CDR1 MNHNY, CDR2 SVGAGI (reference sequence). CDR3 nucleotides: TGTGCCAGCCTCGGACAGGGGAGCACTAATGAAAAACTGTTTTTT. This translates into CASLGQGSTNEKLFF.

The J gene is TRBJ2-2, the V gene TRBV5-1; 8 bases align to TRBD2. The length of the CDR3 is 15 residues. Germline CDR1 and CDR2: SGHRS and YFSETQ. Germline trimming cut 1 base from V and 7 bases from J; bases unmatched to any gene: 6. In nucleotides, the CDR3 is TGCGCCAGCAGCTTGCAACTAGCGGCGGACGGGGAGCTGTTTTTT. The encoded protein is CASSLQLAADGELFF.

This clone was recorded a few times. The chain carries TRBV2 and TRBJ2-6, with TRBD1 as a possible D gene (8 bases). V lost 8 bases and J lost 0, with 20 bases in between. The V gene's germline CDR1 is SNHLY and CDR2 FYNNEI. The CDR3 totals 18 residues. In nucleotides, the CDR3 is TGTGCCAGCCGAGAGGGACAGGAGCGGGACTCTGGGGCCAACGTCCTGACTTTC. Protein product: CASREGQERDSGANVLTF.

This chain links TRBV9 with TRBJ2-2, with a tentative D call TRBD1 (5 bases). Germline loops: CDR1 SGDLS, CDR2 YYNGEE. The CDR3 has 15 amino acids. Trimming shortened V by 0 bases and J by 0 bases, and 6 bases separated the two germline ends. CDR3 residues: CASSVGQPNTGELFF. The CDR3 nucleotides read TGTGCCAGCAGCGTAGGACAGCCGAACACCGGGGAGCTGTTTTTT.

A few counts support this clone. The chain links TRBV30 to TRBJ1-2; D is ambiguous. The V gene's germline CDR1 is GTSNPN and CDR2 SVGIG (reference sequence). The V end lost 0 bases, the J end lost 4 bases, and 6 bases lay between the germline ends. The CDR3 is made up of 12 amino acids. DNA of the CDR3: TGTGCCTGGAGTGTTAGAGGCTATGGCTACACCTTC. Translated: CAWSVRGYGYTF. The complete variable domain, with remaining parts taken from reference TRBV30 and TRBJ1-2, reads SQTIHQWPATLVQPVGSPLSLECTVEGTSNPNLYWYRQAAGRGLQLLFYSVGIGQISSEVPQNLSASRPQDRQFILSSKKLLLSDSGFYLCAWSVRGYGYTFGSGTRLTVV.

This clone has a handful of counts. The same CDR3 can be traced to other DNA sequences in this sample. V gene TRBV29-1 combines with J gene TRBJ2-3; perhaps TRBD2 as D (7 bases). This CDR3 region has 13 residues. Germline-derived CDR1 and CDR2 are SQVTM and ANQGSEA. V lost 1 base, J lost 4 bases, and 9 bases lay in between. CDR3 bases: TGCAGCGTTGAAGCGGGGGGCCCAGATACGCAGTATTTT. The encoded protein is CSVEAGGPDTQYF.

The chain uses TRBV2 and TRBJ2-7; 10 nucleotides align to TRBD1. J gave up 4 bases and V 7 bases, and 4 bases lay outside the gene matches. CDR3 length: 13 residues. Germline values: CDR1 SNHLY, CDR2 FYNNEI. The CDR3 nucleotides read TGTGCCAGCAAAGGACAGGGGGAGTACGAGCAGTACTTC. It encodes CASKGQGEYEQYF.

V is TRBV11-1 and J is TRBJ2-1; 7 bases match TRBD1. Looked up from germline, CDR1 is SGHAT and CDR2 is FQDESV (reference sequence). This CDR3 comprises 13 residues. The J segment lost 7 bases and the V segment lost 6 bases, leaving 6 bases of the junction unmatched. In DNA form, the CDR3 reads TGTGCCAGCAGAACGGGACAGTTGAATGAGCAGTTCTTC. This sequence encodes CASRTGQLNEQFF.

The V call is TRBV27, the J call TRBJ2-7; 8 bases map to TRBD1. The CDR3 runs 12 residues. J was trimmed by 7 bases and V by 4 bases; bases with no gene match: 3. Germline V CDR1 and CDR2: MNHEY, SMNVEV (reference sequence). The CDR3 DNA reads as TGTGCCAGCAGTTCAAGGACAGGGGAGCAGTACTTC. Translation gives CASSSRTGEQYF.

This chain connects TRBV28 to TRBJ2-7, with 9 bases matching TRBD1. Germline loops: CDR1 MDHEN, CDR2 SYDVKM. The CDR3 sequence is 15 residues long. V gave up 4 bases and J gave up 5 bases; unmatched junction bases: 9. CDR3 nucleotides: TGTGCCAGCAGTTCTCCGGCGGGACAGGGAGACGAGCAGTACTTC. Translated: CASSSPAGQGDEQYF.

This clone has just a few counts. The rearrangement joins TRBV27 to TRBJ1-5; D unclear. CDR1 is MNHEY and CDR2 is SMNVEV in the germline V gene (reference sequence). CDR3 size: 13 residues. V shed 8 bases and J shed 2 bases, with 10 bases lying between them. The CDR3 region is CASAVSRNQPQHF. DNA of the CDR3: TGTGCCAGCGCTGTTAGTCGCAATCAGCCCCAGCATTTT.

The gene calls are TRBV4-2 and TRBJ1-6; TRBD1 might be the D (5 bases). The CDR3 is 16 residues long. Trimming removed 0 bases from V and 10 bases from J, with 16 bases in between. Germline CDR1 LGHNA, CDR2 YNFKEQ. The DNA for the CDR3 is TGTGCCAGCAGCCAAGATAGCGGCAGGGCGAGGTCACCCCTCCACTTT. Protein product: CASSQDSGRARSPLHF.

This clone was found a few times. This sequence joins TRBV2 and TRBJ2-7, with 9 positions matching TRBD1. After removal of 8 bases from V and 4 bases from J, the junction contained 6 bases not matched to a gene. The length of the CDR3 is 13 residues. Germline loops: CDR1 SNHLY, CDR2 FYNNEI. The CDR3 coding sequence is TGTGCCAGCGCAAGGGACAGGGCGTACGAGCAGTACTTC. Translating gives CASARDRAYEQYF.

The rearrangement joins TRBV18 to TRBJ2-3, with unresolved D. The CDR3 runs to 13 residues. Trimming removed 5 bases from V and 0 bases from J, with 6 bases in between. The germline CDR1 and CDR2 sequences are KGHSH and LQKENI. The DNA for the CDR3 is TGTGCCAGCTCAATGACTAGCACAGATACGCAGTATTTT. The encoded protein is CASSMTSTDTQYF. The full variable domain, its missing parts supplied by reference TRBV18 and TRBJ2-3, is NAGVMQNPRHLVRRRGQEARLRCSPMKGHSHVYWYRQLPEEGLKFMVYLQKENIIDESGMPKERFSAEFPKEGPSILRIQQVVRGDSAAYFCASSMTSTDTQYFGPGTRLTVL.

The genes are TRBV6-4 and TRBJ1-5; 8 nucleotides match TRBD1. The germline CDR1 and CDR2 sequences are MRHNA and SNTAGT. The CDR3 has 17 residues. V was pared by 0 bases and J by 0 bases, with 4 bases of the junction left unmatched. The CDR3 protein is CASSDSGTGYSNQPQHF. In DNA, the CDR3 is TGTGCCAGCAGTGACTCGGGGACAGGCTATAGCAATCAGCCCCAGCATTTT.

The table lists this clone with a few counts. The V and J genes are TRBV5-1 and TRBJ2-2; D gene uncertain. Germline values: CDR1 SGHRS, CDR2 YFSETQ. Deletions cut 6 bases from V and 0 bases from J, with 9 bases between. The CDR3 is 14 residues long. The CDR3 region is CASTNQANTGELFF. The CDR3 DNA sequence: TGCGCCAGCACCAACCAGGCGAACACCGGGGAGCTGTTTTTT. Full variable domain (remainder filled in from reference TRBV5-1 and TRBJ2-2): KAGVTQTPRYLIKTRGQQVTLSCSPISGHRSVSWYQQTPGQGLQFLFEYFSETQRNKGNFPGRFSGRQFSNSRSEMNVSTLELGDSALYLCASTNQANTGELFFGEGSRLTVL.

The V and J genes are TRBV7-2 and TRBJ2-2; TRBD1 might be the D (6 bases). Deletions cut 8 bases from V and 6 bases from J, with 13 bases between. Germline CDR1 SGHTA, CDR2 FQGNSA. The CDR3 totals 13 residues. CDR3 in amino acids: CASEKQGPGELFF. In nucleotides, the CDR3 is TGTGCCAGCGAAAAACAGGGTCCCGGGGAGCTGTTTTTT.

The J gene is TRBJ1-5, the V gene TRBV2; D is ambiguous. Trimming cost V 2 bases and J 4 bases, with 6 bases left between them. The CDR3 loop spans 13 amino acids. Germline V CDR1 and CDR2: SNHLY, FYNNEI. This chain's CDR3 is CASSEYLNQPQHF. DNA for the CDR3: TGTGCCAGCAGTGAATATCTAAATCAGCCCCAGCATTTT.

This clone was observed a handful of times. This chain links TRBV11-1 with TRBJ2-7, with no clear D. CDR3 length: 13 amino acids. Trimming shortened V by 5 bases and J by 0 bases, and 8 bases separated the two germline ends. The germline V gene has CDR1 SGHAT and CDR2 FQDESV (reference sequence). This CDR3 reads CASSPHSSYEQYF. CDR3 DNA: TGTGCCAGCAGCCCCCACTCCTCCTACGAGCAGTACTTC.

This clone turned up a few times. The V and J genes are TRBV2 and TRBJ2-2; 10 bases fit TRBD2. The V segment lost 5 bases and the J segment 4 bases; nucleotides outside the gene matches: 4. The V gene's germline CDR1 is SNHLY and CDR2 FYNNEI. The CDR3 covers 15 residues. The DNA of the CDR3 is TGTGCCAGCAGTTTACTAGCGGGGACCACCGGGGAGCTGTTTTTT. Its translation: CASSLLAGTTGELFF.

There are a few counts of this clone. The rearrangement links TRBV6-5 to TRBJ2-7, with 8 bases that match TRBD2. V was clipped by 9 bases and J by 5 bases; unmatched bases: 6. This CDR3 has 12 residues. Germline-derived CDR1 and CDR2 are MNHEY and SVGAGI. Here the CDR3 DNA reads TGTGCCAGTGGCGGGGGGCGGAACGAGCAGTACTTC. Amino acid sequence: CASGGGRNEQYF.

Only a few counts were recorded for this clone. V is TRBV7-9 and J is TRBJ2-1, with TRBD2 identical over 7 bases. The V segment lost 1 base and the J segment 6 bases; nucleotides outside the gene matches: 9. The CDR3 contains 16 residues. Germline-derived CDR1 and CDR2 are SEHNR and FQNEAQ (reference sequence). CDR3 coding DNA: TGTGCCAGCAGCTTAGGTTCGGGACTAAATGGCAATGAGCAGTTCTTC. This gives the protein CASSLGSGLNGNEQFF.

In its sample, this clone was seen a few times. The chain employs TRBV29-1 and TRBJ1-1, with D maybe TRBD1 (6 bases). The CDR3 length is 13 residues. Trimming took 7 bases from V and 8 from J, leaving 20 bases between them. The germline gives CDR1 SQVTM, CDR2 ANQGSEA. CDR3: CSALSHVGAEAFF. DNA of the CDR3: TGCAGCGCCCTTTCCCATGTGGGGGCAGAAGCTTTCTTT.

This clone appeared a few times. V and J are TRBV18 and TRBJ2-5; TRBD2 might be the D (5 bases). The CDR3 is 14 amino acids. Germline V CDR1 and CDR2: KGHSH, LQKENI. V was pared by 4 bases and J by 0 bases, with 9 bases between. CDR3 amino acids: CASSRPGNQETQYF. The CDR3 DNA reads TGTGCCAGCTCACGTCCGGGGAACCAAGAGACCCAGTACTTC. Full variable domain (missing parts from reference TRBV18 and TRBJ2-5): NAGVMQNPRHLVRRRGQEARLRCSPMKGHSHVYWYRQLPEEGLKFMVYLQKENIIDESGMPKERFSAEFPKEGPSILRIQQVVRGDSAAYFCASSRPGNQETQYFGPGTRLLVL.

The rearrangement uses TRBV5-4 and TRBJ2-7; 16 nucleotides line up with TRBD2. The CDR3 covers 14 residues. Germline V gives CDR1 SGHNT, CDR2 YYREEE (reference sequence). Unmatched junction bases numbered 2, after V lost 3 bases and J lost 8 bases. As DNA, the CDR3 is TGTGCCAGCAGCTGGGGACTAGCGGGGGGGAAGCAGTACTTC. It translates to CASSWGLAGGKQYF. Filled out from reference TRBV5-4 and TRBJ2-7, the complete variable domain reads ETGVTQSPTHLIKTRGQQVTLRCSSQSGHNTVSWYQQALGQGPQFIFQYYREEENGRGNFPPRFSGLQFPNYSSELNVNALELDDSALYLCASSWGLAGGKQYFGPGTRLTVT.

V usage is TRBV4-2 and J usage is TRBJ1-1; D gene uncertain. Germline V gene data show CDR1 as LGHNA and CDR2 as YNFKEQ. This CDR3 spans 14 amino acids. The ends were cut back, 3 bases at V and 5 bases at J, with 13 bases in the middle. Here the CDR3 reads CASSQMGGETEAFF. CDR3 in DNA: TGTGCCAGCAGCCAGATGGGAGGTGAAACTGAAGCTTTCTTT.